The T cell receptor (beta chain) under discussion was sequenced for a study of blood T cell repertoires in COVID-19. V gave up 4 bases and J gave up 1 base; unmatched junction bases: 10. This CDR3 is 16 amino acids long. The germline V gene encodes CDR1 SGHDT and CDR2 YYEEEE. Original handling: Estimates of nucleated cell counts were drawn from the amplification of reference gene primers. Generated by immunoSEQ multiplex PCR, the TCRdb table keeps only in-frame clones and is missing some. V and J calls and clone size come straight from that table; D and trimming were deduced from the DNA. The table shows 200,000 to 250,000 clones, with 83% occurring only once.

The chain has TRBV5-6 and TRBJ2-5; 7 bases line up with TRBD1. The sequence came from a woman younger than 45 with COVID-19, enrolled during active disease. The specimen sequenced was peripheral blood. Here the CDR3 reads CASSVPGQLVQETQYF. In DNA form, the CDR3 reads TGTGCCAGCAGCGTTCCGGGACAGCTAGTCCAAGAGACCCAGTACTTC.